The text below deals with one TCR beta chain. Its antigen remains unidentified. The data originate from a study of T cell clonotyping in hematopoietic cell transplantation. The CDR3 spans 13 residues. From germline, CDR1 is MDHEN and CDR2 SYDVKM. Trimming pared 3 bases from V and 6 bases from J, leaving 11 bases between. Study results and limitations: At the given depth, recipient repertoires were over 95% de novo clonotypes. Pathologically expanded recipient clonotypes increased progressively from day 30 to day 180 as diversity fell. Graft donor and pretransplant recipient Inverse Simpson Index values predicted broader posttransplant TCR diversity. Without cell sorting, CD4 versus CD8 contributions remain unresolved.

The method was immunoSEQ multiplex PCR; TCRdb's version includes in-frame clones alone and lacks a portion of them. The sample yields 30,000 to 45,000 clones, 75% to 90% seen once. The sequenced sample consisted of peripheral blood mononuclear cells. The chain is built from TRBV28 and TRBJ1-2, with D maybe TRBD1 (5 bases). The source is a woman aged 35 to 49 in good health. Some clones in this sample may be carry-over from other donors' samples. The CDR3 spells CASSLGRVNGYTF. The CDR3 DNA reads TGTGCCAGCAGTTTGGGCAGGGTTAATGGCTACACCTTC.